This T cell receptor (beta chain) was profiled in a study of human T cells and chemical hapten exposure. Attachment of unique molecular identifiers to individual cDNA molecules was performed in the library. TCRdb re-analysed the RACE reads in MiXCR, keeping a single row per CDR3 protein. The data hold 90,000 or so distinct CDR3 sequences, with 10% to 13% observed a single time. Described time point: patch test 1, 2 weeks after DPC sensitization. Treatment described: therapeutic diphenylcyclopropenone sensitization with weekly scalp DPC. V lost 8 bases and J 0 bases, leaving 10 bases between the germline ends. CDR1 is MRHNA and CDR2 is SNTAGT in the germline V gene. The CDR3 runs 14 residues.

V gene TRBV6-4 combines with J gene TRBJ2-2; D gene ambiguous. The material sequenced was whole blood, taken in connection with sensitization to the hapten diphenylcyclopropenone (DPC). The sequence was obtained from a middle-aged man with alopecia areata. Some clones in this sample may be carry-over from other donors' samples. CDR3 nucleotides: TGTGCCAGCTGTAGGGATTCGAACACCGGGGAGCTGTTTTTT. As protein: CASCRDSNTGELFF.